A selection of T cell receptor beta chains follows, all from one sample in a study of cytomegalovirus exposure and HLA in healthy donors. Produced via immunoSEQ multiplex PCR; TCRdb's table is partial and in-frame only. The table includes fewer than 250,000 clones, roughly 84% detected once. Sequencing input: PBMCs. The receptors derive from a young woman in good health and CMV-seropositive. Both conserved end residues are part of each CDR3. A D gene is named only where the DNA matches it firmly. Size tells how often a clone was seen (once, few, many) or the class of an expanded clone, and some rows leave it out.

>TRBJ1-4|.|few|TRBV9
CASSVDPRGEKLFF
TGTGCCAGCAGCGTAGACCCCCGGGGGGAAAAACTGTTTTTT
>TRBJ1-1|TRBD1|.|TRBV27
CASTLVGQGVPGGTEAFF
TGTGCCAGCACTCTAGTGGGACAGGGGGTACCCGGCGGAACTGAAGCTTTCTTT
>TRBJ2-1|TRBD2|.|TRBV5-1
CASNSGGSTYNEQFF
TGCGCCAGCAATTCGGGCGGGAGTACCTACAATGAGCAGTTCTTC
>TRBJ2-7|TRBD2|.|TRBV5-1
CASSSPRAGVYEQYF
TGCGCCAGCAGCTCCCCTAGGGCGGGAGTATACGAGCAGTACTTC
>TRBJ2-7|TRBD1|.|TRBV18
CASSPIPGGTGVYEQYF
TGTGCCAGCTCACCAATTCCCGGTGGGACAGGGGTTTACGAGCAGTACTTC
>TRBJ2-7|.|.|TRBV27
CASRVAQTSYEQYF
TGTGCCAGCAGAGTCGCCCAGACATCCTACGAGCAGTACTTC
>TRBJ2-3|TRBD2|.|TRBV28
CASSLRSGGSTDTQYF
TGTGCCAGCAGTTTAAGGAGCGGGGGGTCCACAGATACGCAGTATTTT
>TRBJ1-3|TRBD1|.|TRBV19
CASSPLTGGDGNTIYF
TGTGCCAGTAGTCCCTTAACAGGGGGCGATGGAAACACCATATATTTT
>TRBJ1-5|.|.|TRBV10-3
CAISDLNQPQHF
TGTGCCATCAGTGATCTCAATCAGCCCCAGCATTTT
>TRBJ1-1|.|.|TRBV2
CASSEREGHTEAFF
TGTGCCAGCAGTGAGAGGGAGGGACACACTGAAGCTTTCTTT
>TRBJ1-5|TRBD1|few|TRBV28
CASSNLQTGRNQPQHF
TGTGCCAGCAGCAATCTGCAGACAGGGCGCAATCAGCCCCAGCATTTT
>TRBJ2-1|TRBD2|once|TRBV27
CASSLSGGRELDDEQFF
TGTGCCAGCAGTTTATCGGGCGGGCGGGAGTTAGATGATGAGCAGTTCTTC
>TRBJ2-5|TRBD2|.|TRBV13
CASSYGTSGRETQYF
TGTGCCAGCAGCTATGGTACTAGCGGGAGAGAGACCCAGTACTTC
>TRBJ2-5|TRBD2|.|TRBV5-1
CASMKRDLETQYF
TGCGCCAGCATGAAGCGGGATCTGGAGACCCAGTACTTC
>TRBJ1-2|TRBD1|once|TRBV28
CASRDRGSYTF
TGTGCCAGCCGGGACAGGGGTAGCTACACCTTC
>TRBJ2-1|TRBD2|once|TRBV28
CASSLAGGMDEQFF
TGTGCCAGCAGTCTAGCGGGAGGGATGGATGAGCAGTTCTTC
>TRBJ2-3|.|.|TRBV5-4
CASSLRVPDTQYF
TGTGCCAGCAGCCTGAGGGTGCCAGATACGCAGTATTTT
>TRBJ2-1|.|.|TRBV9
CASSVGGLYNEQFF
TGTGCCAGCAGCGTAGGCGGGCTCTACAATGAGCAGTTCTTC
>TRBJ1-1|TRBD1|.|TRBV6-1
CASSERGLKTEAFF
TGTGCCAGCAGTGAAAGGGGGCTGAAGACTGAAGCTTTCTTT
>TRBJ2-1|TRBD2|.|TRBV19
CASSIRSGTNEQFF
TGTGCCAGTAGTATACGAAGCGGGACTAATGAGCAGTTCTTC
>TRBJ2-1|.|.|TRBV7-3
CASSLSDFQGNEQFF
TGTGCCAGCAGCTTAAGCGACTTTCAGGGCAATGAGCAGTTCTTC
>TRBJ2-7|.|.|TRBV5-8
CASGPGRDYEQYF
TGTGCCAGCGGACCGGGCAGGGACTACGAGCAGTACTTC